These T cell receptor beta chains were read from a single sample in a study of OX40 agonist ivuxolimab in advanced cancers. Profiling relied on immunoSEQ multiplex PCR, and the TCRdb table lists in-frame clones only, not all of them. The profile shows about 64,000 clones, 84% of them singletons. This specimen consisted of CD4+ or CD8+ T cells sorted from blood, obtained in a trial of the OX40 agonist ivuxolimab. These receptors came from an adult with an advanced solid tumor such as melanoma, head and neck, liver or kidney cancer. Both conserved end residues are part of each CDR3. D genes are given only for firm matches. Expanded clones are given a class, and other clones once, few, many or no size at all.

>TRBV9|TRBD1|.|TRBJ1-6
CASSVEGTGGNSPLHF
TGTGCCAGCAGCGTAGAAGGGACAGGGGGTAATTCACCCCTCCACTTT
>TRBV7-2|.|.|TRBJ1-5
CASSYLHGGNQPQHF
TGTGCCAGCAGCTACCTGCATGGGGGCAATCAGCCCCAGCATTTT
>TRBV29-1|.|.|TRBJ1-5
CSVDQGPNQPQHF
TGCAGCGTTGACCAGGGACCCAATCAGCCCCAGCATTTT
>TRBV18|.|.|TRBJ2-6
CASSLKDVSGANVLTF
TGTGCCAGCTCACTGAAGGACGTGTCTGGGGCCAACGTCCTGACTTTC
>TRBV6-6|TRBD1|once|TRBJ1-1
CASRDTGGEEF
TGTGCCAGCAGAGATACAGGGGGCGAGGAATTT
>TRBV11-3|TRBD2|.|TRBJ2-1
CASSLDPGTSGDYNEQFF
TGTGCCAGCAGCTTAGACCCCGGGACTAGCGGGGACTACAATGAGCAGTTCTTC
>TRBV7-3|.|.|TRBJ2-3
CASSSGTDTQYF
TGTGCCAGCAGCTCCGGCACAGATACGCAGTATTTT
>TRBV5-4|TRBD1|once|TRBJ2-3
CASGGTGLSTDTQYF
TGTGCCAGCGGCGGGACAGGACTTAGCACAGATACGCAGTATTTT
>TRBV4-2|.|.|TRBJ2-5
CASSQLGIPSVEETQYF
TGTGCCAGCAGCCAGCTCGGGATTCCTTCGGTTGAAGAGACCCAGTACTTC
>TRBV5-8|.|.|TRBJ2-1
CASSLGRSVDEQFF
TGTGCCAGCAGCTTGGGACGGAGTGTAGATGAGCAGTTCTTC
>TRBV11-2|.|.|TRBJ1-1
CASSLDWTLRGDTEAFF
TGTGCCAGCAGCTTAGATTGGACACTCCGGGGGGACACTGAAGCTTTCTTT